The 29 T cell receptor beta chains presented below share a single source sample, sequenced in a study of low-dose radiotherapy and immunotherapy resistance in tumors. Time point described: before trial treatment. Covering alpha and beta chains, TRAV- and TRBV-specific primers were used for the first-strand cDNA. TCRs were put through around 20 PCR cycles of amplification with Phusion. A constant-region primer and the V-primer adapter served as the primer pair. TCRdb reprocessed the reads with MiXCR, giving one entry per CDR3 protein. The table has tens of thousands of distinct CDR3 sequences, 18% seen once. Sequenced material: PBMCs, taken before treatment. All receptors come from a male donor with prostate cancer.

Worth noting for this clonotype: A far larger clone is only one base removed, so a read error is likely. V usage is TRBV4-1 and J usage is TRBJ2-1; tentatively, D is TRBD1 or TRBD2 (5 bases each). This CDR3 is built from 15 residues. Trimming removed 3 bases at V and 10 bases at J, with 19 bases between. Germline loops: CDR1 MGHRA, CDR2 YSYEKL. Here the CDR3 reads CASSQERDRSWEQFF. The CDR3 region has the DNA TGCGCCAGCAGCCAGGAAAGGGACCGATCTTGGGAGCAGTTCTTC.

There are many counts of this clonotype. The chain combines TRBV5-6 with TRBJ2-5, with D perhaps matching TRBD1 or TRBD2 (5 bases each). Germline-derived CDR1 and CDR2 are SGHDT and YYEEEE. This CDR3 is 14 amino acids long. Trimming took 0 bases from V and 5 from J, leaving 11 bases between them. The CDR3 region has the DNA TGTGCCAGCAGCTTGGATTCCGGGACGGAGACCCAGTACTTC. Its translation is CASSLDSGTETQYF.

This clonotype has ten or more counts. This sequence joins TRBV7-2 and TRBJ1-3; D unclear. CDR1 is SGHTA, CDR2 FQGNSA, per germline. This CDR3 has 12 residues. V was cut by 3 bases and J by 11 bases, with 11 bases left in between. CDR3 DNA: TGTGCCAGCAGCTTCCGGTTAGACGCCATATATTTT. Encoded protein: CASSFRLDAIYF.

In this sample, this clonotype turned up many times. The chain carries TRBV12-3 or TRBV12-4 and TRBJ2-7, with 9 bases matching TRBD2. V was clipped by 3 bases and J by 3 bases; unmatched bases: 0. The CDR3 has 13 residues. CDR3 residues: CASSFSGGYEQYF. CDR3 sequence (DNA): TGTGCCAGCAGTTTTAGCGGGGGCTACGAGCAGTACTTC.

This chain links TRBV16 with TRBJ2-7; perhaps TRBD2 as D (6 bases). V lost 4 bases and J lost 3, with 13 bases in between. CDR1 is KGHSY, CDR2 FQNENV, per germline. The CDR3 loop spans 14 amino acids. CDR3 DNA: TGTGCCAGCAGCCCTGGGCTAGCGCTCTACGAGCAGTACTTC. Its protein product is CASSPGLALYEQYF.

CDR3 region: CASSSDRASYGNTIYF. The CDR3 region has the DNA TGTGCCAGCAGCTCGGACAGGGCGTCATATGGAAACACCATATATTTT. This sequence joins TRBV7-2 and TRBJ1-3; 8 bases agree with TRBD1. J gave up 3 bases and V 4 bases, and 8 bases lay outside the gene matches. This CDR3 is 16 amino acids long. Germline values: CDR1 SGHTA, CDR2 FQGNSA.

This clonotype was seen a handful of times. V is TRBV7-9 and J is TRBJ1-2; no definite D call. CDR1 is SEHNR, CDR2 FQNEAQ, per germline (reference sequence). V was clipped by 5 bases and J by 4 bases, with 14 bases between them. CDR3 length: 14 residues. The CDR3 loop is CASSRSEDPYGYTF. The CDR3 region has the DNA TGTGCCAGCAGCCGGAGTGAGGATCCCTATGGCTACACCTTC.

At least ten counts were recorded for this clonotype. The gene calls are TRBV20-1 and TRBJ2-2, with D perhaps TRBD1 (5 bases). The germline CDR1 and CDR2 sequences are DFQATT and SNEGSKA (reference sequence). The CDR3 sequence is 12 residues long. Trimming shortened V by 6 bases and J by 1 base, and 6 bases separated the two germline ends. The CDR3 DNA follows: TGCAGTGCCCAGGGGAACACCGGGGAGCTGTTTTTT. Translation gives CSAQGNTGELFF.

This clonotype has at least ten counts. The chain joins TRBV5-1 to TRBJ2-7, with 7 bases matching TRBD1. CDR1 SGHRS and CDR2 YFSETQ come from the germline V gene. With 5 bases clipped from V and 4 bases from J, the junction kept 6 bases outside the gene matches. This CDR3 is built from 13 residues. In DNA, the CDR3 is TGCGCCAGCAGGAGGCAGGGGGAGTACGAGCAGTACTTC. It encodes CASRRQGEYEQYF.

In this sample, this clonotype turned up many times. V gene TRBV7-9 combines with J gene TRBJ2-5; D unresolved. Per germline, CDR1 SEHNR and CDR2 FQNEAQ (reference sequence). The CDR3 totals 11 residues. Trimming took off 2 bases at V and 5 bases at J, with 3 bases between the two ends. The CDR3 bases are TGTGCCAGCAGCTTAACGGAGACCCAGTACTTC. Translating gives CASSLTETQYF.

This clonotype was counted ten times or more. The chain links TRBV5-1 to TRBJ2-2; 12 bases fit TRBD2. CDR1 is SGHRS and CDR2 is YFSETQ in the germline V gene. V trimming: 4 bases; J trimming: 6 bases; junction bases outside the gene matches: 4. The CDR3 is 15 amino acids. CDR3 sequence (DNA): TGCGCCAGCAGCACCCCTAGCGGGGGGGCCGGGGAGCTGTTTTTT. It translates to CASSTPSGGAGELFF.

This clonotype was detected ten times or more. This CDR3 reads CASSLTQGGGEKLFF. CDR3 DNA: TGCGCCAGCAGCTTAACCCAGGGAGGAGGCGAAAAACTGTTTTTT. The V call is TRBV5-1, the J call TRBJ1-4, with D perhaps matching TRBD1 (5 bases). Trimming left V 2 bases short and J 8 bases short, with 16 bases between. This CDR3 comprises 15 residues. The V gene's germline CDR1 is SGHRS and CDR2 YFSETQ.

This clonotype appeared many times. This chain links TRBV20-1 with TRBJ2-2; TRBD2 matches 14 bases. This CDR3 has 19 residues. V shed 0 bases, J shed 10 bases, and the junction held 16 bases outside the gene matches. CDR1 and CDR2 from the germline V gene are DFQATT and SNEGSKA (reference sequence). CDR3 region: CSARDKAYPTSGGAKELFF. In DNA form, the CDR3 reads TGCAGTGCTAGAGATAAGGCTTACCCGACTAGCGGGGGGGCAAAGGAGCTGTTTTTT.

With respect to this clonotype: The junction departs from the called germline gene at one end, perhaps through a read error. The chain links TRBV5-3 to TRBJ2-1, with D perhaps matching TRBD1 (7 bases). TRBV5-3 is an open reading frame, and its role is uncertain. The CDR3 consists of 16 residues. The CDR3 DNA reads as TGTGCCAGCAGCTCCCGTAGGGGTCAGGGGGGTCTGGCGGAGTTCTTC. Its protein product is CASSSRRGQGGLAEFF.

The V and J genes are TRBV12-3 or TRBV12-4 and TRBJ2-1; possibly TRBD2 for D (5 bases). This CDR3 contains 12 residues. The germline V and J ends were trimmed by 7 bases and 6 bases, with 10 bases remaining between them. The CDR3 sequence is CASIGVGNEQFF. Here the CDR3 DNA reads TGTGCCAGCATCGGGGTGGGCAATGAGCAGTTCTTC.

This clonotype was recorded at least ten times. The chain links TRBV5-1 to TRBJ2-7; D uncertain. Germline V gives CDR1 SGHRS, CDR2 YFSETQ. V dropped 0 bases and J dropped 0 bases, with 7 bases sitting between them. The CDR3 is 14 amino acids. The CDR3 here is CASSLAGYSYEQYF. In DNA, the CDR3 is TGCGCCAGCAGCTTGGCCGGATACTCCTACGAGCAGTACTTC.

This clonotype was counted at least ten times. The rearrangement links TRBV5-1 to TRBJ2-1, with a weak D call TRBD2 (7 bases). CDR3 length equals 14 residues. V gave up 5 bases and J gave up 6 bases, with 15 bases separating them. In germline, CDR1 is SGHRS, CDR2 YFSETQ. For the CDR3, the DNA is TGCGCCAGCAGTGTGGGGGGGCCCTTCAATGAGCAGTTCTTC. The encoded protein is CASSVGGPFNEQFF.

The genes are TRBV20-1 and TRBJ2-2; D possibly uses TRBD1 or TRBD2 (5 bases each). Germline V gene sequence: CDR1 DFQATT, CDR2 SNEGSKA (reference sequence). The CDR3 spans 14 residues. Trimming shortened V by 3 bases and J by 3 bases, and 11 bases separated the two germline ends. CDR3 region: CSARGVGDTGELFF. CDR3 in DNA: TGCAGTGCTAGGGGGGTTGGGGACACCGGGGAGCTGTTTTTT.

The V call is TRBV7-9, the J call TRBJ2-7; TRBD1 matches 9 bases. This CDR3 contains 14 residues. The junction had 5 bases not matched to a gene; V was cut back by 4 bases and J by 4 bases. The germline V gene encodes CDR1 SEHNR and CDR2 FQNEAQ (reference sequence). The CDR3: CASSWGQGIYEQYF. The CDR3, as DNA: TGTGCCAGCAGCTGGGGACAGGGAATTTACGAGCAGTACTTC. Combining the CDR3 with reference TRBV7-9 and TRBJ2-7 gives the whole variable domain DTGVSQNPRHKITKRGQNVTFRCDPISEHNRLYWYRQTLGQGPEFLTYFQNEAQLEKSRLLSDRFSAERPKGSFSTLEIQRTEQGDSAMYLCASSWGQGIYEQYFGPGTRLTVT.

This clonotype was observed many times. This sequence joins TRBV9 and TRBJ2-1; a weak D match, TRBD2 (5 bases). In germline, CDR1 is SGDLS, CDR2 YYNGEE. V was clipped by 3 bases and J by 0 bases, with 10 bases between them. The CDR3 covers 15 residues. This CDR3 is CASSGTGSSYNEQFF. The CDR3 region has the DNA TGTGCCAGCAGCGGCACGGGGAGCTCCTACAATGAGCAGTTCTTC.

There are many counts of this clonotype. The gene calls are TRBV14 and TRBJ1-1, with a weak D call TRBD1 (6 bases). This CDR3 is built from 13 residues. V was pared by 4 bases and J by 8 bases, with 14 bases between. CDR1 and CDR2 (germline): SGHDN, FVKESK. This chain's CDR3 is CASSPNRGAEAFF. Written as DNA, the CDR3 is TGTGCCAGCAGCCCTAACCGGGGGGCAGAAGCTTTCTTT. Full variable domain (outside the CDR3, taken from reference TRBV14 and TRBJ1-1): EAGVTQFPSHSVIEKGQTVTLRCDPISGHDNLYWYRRVMGKEIKFLLHFVKESKQDESGMPNNRFLAERTGGTYSTLKVQPAELEDSGVYFCASSPNRGAEAFFGQGTRLTVV.

This clonotype was found many times. This sequence joins TRBV5-6 and TRBJ2-7; tentative D call: TRBD1 (6 bases). The CDR3 sequence is 14 residues long. Germline values: CDR1 SGHDT, CDR2 YYEEEE. Trimming pared 7 bases from V and 2 bases from J, leaving 16 bases between. CDR3 protein: CASSPGAGAYEQYF. The CDR3 DNA follows: TGTGCCAGCTCCCCAGGGGCAGGGGCCTACGAGCAGTACTTC. Drawing the rest from reference TRBV5-6 and TRBJ2-7, the complete variable domain is DAGVTQSPTHLIKTRGQQVTLRCSPKSGHDTVSWYQQALGQGPQFIFQYYEEEERQRGNFPDRFSGHQFPNYSSELNVNALLLGDSALYLCASSPGAGAYEQYFGPGTRLTVT.

Details on this clonotype: This likely traces to a read error, being one base from a far larger clone. The CDR3 DNA reads as TGTGCCAGCAGCCCGGTGGGAGACAATGAGCAGTACTTC. Residues: CASSPVGDNEQYF. V usage is TRBV9 and J usage is TRBJ2-5; D may be TRBD2 (5 bases). This CDR3 spans 13 amino acids. From germline, CDR1 is SGDLS and CDR2 YYNGEE. The V end was cut by 4 bases, the J end by 11 bases, with 18 bases between.

This clonotype was recorded many times. The chain uses TRBV6-2 or TRBV6-3 and TRBJ1-1; no firm D call. CDR3 length equals 13 residues. CDR1 and CDR2 from the germline V gene are MNHEY and SVGEGT. The V and J ends lost 8 bases and 4 bases respectively, with 14 bases between them. CDR3 sequence: CASEGPGTTEAFF. DNA for the CDR3: TGTGCCAGCGAGGGTCCGGGCACCACTGAAGCTTTCTTT.

At least ten counts were recorded for this clonotype. The CDR3 loop reads CASSLEGLATGELFF. As DNA, the CDR3 is TGTGCCAGCAGCTTAGAGGGACTAGCGACCGGGGAGCTGTTTTTT. The V call is TRBV11-2, the J call TRBJ2-2, with 10 bases identical to TRBD2. Germline values: CDR1 SGHAT, CDR2 FQNNGV. The junction had 0 bases not matched to a gene; V was cut back by 0 bases and J by 5 bases. This CDR3 contains 15 residues.

This clonotype was seen at least ten times. The chain links TRBV30 to TRBJ2-1, with TRBD2 identical over 12 bases. The CDR3 runs 16 residues. J was trimmed by 6 bases and V by 4 bases; bases with no gene match: 10. The germline V gene encodes CDR1 GTSNPN and CDR2 SVGIG (reference sequence). The CDR3 loop reads CAWIKAGTSGPNEQFF. The CDR3 bases are TGTGCCTGGATCAAAGCCGGGACTAGCGGGCCCAATGAGCAGTTCTTC.

This clonotype was recorded at least ten times. V usage is TRBV19 and J usage is TRBJ1-2; D is perhaps TRBD1 (6 bases). The length of the CDR3 is 16 residues. Germline CDR1 is LNHDA and CDR2 is SQIVND (reference sequence). Trimming took off 3 bases at V and 6 bases at J, with 20 bases between the two ends. The CDR3 region is CASSIVAKRTVHGYTF. DNA for the CDR3: TGTGCCAGTAGTATCGTTGCGAAAAGGACAGTTCATGGCTACACCTTC.

This clonotype came up many times. The rearrangement joins TRBV3-1 to TRBJ1-1, with D unresolved. The V gene's germline CDR1 is LGHDT and CDR2 YNNKEL (reference sequence). This CDR3 spans 14 amino acids. V shed 0 bases and J shed 0 bases, with 5 bases lying between them. CDR3 residues: CASSQDSLNTEAFF. In DNA, the CDR3 is TGTGCCAGCAGCCAAGACAGCCTGAACACTGAAGCTTTCTTT.

Worth noting for this clonotype: This may come from a read error, since a much larger clone is one base off. The chain couples TRBV13 to TRBJ2-7, with D possibly being TRBD1 (5 bases). The germline V gene has CDR1 PRHDT and CDR2 FYEKMQ (reference sequence). The CDR3 loop spans 16 amino acids. The CDR3 sequence is CVSMSSGRAKTYEQYF. The CDR3 DNA follows: TGTGTCAGCATGTCCTCCGGCAGGGCAAAGACCTACGAGCAGTACTTC.